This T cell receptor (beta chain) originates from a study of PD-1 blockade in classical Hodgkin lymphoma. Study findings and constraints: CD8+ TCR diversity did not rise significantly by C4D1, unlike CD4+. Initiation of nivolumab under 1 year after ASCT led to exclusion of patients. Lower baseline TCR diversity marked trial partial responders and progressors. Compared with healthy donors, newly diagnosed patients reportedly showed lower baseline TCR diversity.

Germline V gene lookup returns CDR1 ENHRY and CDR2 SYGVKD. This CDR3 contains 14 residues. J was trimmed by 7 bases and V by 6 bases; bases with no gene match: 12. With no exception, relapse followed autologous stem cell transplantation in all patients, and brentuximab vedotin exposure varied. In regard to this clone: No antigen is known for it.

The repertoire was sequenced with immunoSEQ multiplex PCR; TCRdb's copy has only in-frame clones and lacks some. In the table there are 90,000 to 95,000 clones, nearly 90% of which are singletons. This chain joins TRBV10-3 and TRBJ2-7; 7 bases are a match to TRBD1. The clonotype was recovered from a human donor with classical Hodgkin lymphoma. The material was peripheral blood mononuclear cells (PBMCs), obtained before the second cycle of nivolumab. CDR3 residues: CAISPGTELREQYF. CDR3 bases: TGTGCCATCAGCCCGGGGACAGAACTACGAGAGCAGTACTTC.